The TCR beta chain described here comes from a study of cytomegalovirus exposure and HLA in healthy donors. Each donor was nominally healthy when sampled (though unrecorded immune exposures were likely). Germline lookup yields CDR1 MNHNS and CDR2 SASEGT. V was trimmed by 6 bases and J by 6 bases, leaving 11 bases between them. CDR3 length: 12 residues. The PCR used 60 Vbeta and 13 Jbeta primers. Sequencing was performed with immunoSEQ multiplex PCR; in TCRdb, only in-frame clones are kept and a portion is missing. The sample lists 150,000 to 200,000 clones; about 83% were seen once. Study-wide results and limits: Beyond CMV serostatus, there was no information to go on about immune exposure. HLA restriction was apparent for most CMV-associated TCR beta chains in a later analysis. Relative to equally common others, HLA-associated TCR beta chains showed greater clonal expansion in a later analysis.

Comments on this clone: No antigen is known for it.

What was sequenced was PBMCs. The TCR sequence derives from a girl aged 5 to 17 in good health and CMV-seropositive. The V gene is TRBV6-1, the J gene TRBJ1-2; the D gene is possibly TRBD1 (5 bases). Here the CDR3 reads CASRGGYDGYTF. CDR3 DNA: TGTGCCAGCAGGGGGGGGTATGATGGCTACACCTTC.